One sample yielded the 5 T cell receptor beta chains listed below, sequenced in a study of CXCR3-negative and CXCR3-positive naive CD8 T cells. UMI-labeled 5' RACE yielded the TRB cDNA libraries. TCRdb re-called the 5' RACE reads and gives one entry per CDR3 protein, without DNA. The repertoire table contains around 40,000 distinct CDR3 sequences. The sample consisted of memory CD8+ T cells from blood. These receptor sequences come from a human donor in good health. Some clones in this sample may be carry-over from other donors' samples.

The CDR3 reads CASRPTGTDTQYF. V and J are TRBV12-3 or TRBV12-4 and TRBJ2-3; the TCRdb call, TRBD1, lacks DNA for checking. The CDR3 spans 13 residues.

V usage is TRBV7-8 and J usage is TRBJ1-1; TCRdb names TRBD1, which stays unverified in the absence of DNA. This CDR3 spans 17 amino acids. Per the germline V gene, CDR1 is SGHVS and CDR2 is FQNEAQ. This CDR3 is CASSLARGRPGNTEAFF.

The chain uses TRBV20-1 and TRBJ2-2; TCRdb indicates TRBD2, and absent DNA this call remains unverified. The CDR3 loop spans 16 amino acids. Germline CDR1 and CDR2: DFQATT and SNEGSKA (reference sequence). The CDR3 is CSARDGTSGRSGELFF.

V gene TRBV6-2 or TRBV6-3 combines with J gene TRBJ2-7; TCRdb outputs TRBD1, but without DNA this stays unchecked. The CDR3 contains 16 residues. The V gene's germline CDR1 is MNHEY and CDR2 SVGEGT. This CDR3 is CASSYVGAAYTYEQYF.

V gene TRBV6-2 or TRBV6-3 combines with J gene TRBJ2-5; the TCRdb D gene call, TRBD1, has no DNA to confirm it. The CDR3 has 16 amino acids. The germline V gene has CDR1 MNHEY and CDR2 SVGEGT. CDR3 in amino acids: CASSYAPEGAYGTQYF.